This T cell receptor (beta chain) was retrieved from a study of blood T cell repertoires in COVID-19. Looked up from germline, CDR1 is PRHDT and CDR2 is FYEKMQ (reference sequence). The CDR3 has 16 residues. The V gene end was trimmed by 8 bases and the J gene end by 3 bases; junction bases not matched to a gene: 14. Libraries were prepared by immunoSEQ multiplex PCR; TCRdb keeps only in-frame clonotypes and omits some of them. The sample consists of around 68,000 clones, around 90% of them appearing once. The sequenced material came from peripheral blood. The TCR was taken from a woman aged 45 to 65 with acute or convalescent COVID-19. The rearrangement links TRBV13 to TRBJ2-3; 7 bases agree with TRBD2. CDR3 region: CASGFFGRELTDTQYF. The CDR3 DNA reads TGTGCCAGCGGTTTCTTCGGGCGGGAGTTAACAGATACGCAGTATTTT. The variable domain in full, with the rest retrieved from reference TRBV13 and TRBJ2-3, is AAGVIQSPRHLIKEKRETATLKCYPIPRHDTVYWYQQGPGQDPQFLISFYEKMQSDKGSIPDRFSAQQFSDYHSELNMSSLELGDSALYFCASGFFGRELTDTQYFGPGTRLTVL.